This T cell receptor beta chain was identified during a study of blood T cells in healthy people across ages. Through a sample-barcoded 5' primer and a J-beta primer mix, a second PCR was run for roughly 7 to 11 cycles. Template switching added a 12-random-nucleotide identifier to every cDNA molecule. TCRdb re-called the 5' RACE reads with MiXCR, one entry per CDR3 protein. The data show around 580,000 distinct CDR3 sequences, roughly 48% seen once. As regards this clonotype: What it binds is not known.

Broader study findings: The study found TCR beta diversity correlated strongly with naive T cell percentage.

Germline V CDR1 and CDR2: ENHRY, SYGVKD. CDR3 length: 13 amino acids. Trimming left V 4 bases short and J 8 bases short, with 12 bases between. The gene calls are TRBV10-3 and TRBJ2-1; a possible D gene is TRBD2 (6 bases). The TCR originated in an elderly man in good health. Material for sequencing was blood. CDR3 sequence (DNA): TGTGCCATCAGTGCCACTAGCTTCCATGAGCAGTTCTTC. Protein sequence: CAISATSFHEQFF.